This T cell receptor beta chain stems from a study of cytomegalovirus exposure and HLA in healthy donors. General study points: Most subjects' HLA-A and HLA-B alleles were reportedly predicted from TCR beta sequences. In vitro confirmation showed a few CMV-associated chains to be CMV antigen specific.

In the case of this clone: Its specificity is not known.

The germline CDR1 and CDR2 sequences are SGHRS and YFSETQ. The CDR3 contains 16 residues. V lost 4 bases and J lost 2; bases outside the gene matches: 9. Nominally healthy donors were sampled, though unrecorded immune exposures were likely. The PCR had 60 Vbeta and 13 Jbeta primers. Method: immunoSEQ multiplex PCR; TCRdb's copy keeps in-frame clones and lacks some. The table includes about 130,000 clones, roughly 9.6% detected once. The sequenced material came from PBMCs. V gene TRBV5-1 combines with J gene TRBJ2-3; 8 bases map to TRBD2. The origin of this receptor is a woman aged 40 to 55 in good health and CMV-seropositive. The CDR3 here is CASSPSAGGDTDTQYF. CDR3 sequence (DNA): TGCGCCAGCAGCCCCTCGGCGGGGGGAGACACAGATACGCAGTATTTT.